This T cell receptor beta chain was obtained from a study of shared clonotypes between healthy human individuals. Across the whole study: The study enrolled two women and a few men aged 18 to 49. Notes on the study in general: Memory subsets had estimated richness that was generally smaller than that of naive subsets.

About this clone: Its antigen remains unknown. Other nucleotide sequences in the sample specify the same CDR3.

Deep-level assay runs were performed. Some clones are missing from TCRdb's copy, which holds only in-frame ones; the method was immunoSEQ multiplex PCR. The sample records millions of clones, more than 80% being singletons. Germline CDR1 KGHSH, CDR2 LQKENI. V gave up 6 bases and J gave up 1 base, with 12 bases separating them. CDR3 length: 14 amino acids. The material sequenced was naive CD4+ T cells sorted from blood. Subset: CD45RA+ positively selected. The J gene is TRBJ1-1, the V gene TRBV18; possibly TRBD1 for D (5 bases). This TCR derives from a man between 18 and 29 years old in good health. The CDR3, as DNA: TGTGCCAGCTCCCCAGGGACCACGAACACTGAAGCTTTCTTT. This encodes CASSPGTTNTEAFF.